A selection of T cell receptor beta chains follows, all from one sample in a study of blood T cell repertoires in COVID-19. This table comes from immunoSEQ multiplex PCR, and its TCRdb copy is limited to in-frame clones, with some not included. The table shows around 300,000 clones, with roughly nine tenths occurring only once. What was sequenced was peripheral blood. These receptors originate from a woman between 40 and 50 years old who had recovered from COVID-19. Each CDR3 is given with its conserved first and last residue. The D gene is left open where the match is weak. For some rows the clone size is stated as once, few or many, or as a class when expanded; others skip it.

v_call	clone_size	cdr3_length	j_call	d_call	cdr3_aa	cdr3_nt
TRBV27	NA	14	TRBJ2-7	NA	CASSLNPDSYEQYF	TGTGCCAGCAGTTTAAACCCGGACAGCTACGAGCAGTACTTC
TRBV6-5	NA	15	TRBJ2-1	TRBD1	CASSTDRATYNEQFF	TGTGCCAGCAGTACCGACAGGGCCACCTACAATGAGCAGTTCTTC
TRBV5-4	few	19	TRBJ2-1	TRBD2	CASSWPGSGRGRSYNEQFF	TGTGCCAGCAGCTGGCCGGGTAGCGGGAGGGGAAGGTCCTACAATGAGCAGTTCTTC
TRBV19	NA	13	TRBJ2-7	TRBD1	CASTGQGAEEQYF	TGTGCCAGTACGGGACAGGGGGCTGAGGAGCAGTACTTC
TRBV7-6	NA	16	TRBJ2-3	TRBD2	CASSLGLAGDTDTQYF	TGTGCCAGCAGCTTAGGGCTAGCGGGAGATACAGATACGCAGTATTTT
TRBV6-5	NA	14	TRBJ2-7	NA	CASSYDGGTYEQYF	TGTGCCAGCAGTTACGACGGGGGAACCTACGAGCAGTACTTC
TRBV5-1	NA	13	TRBJ1-2	NA	CASSLAENYGYTF	TGCGCCAGCAGCTTGGCGGAGAACTATGGCTACACCTTC
TRBV21-1	NA	15	TRBJ2-3	NA	CASSKKDRSDDTQYF	TGTGCCAGCAGCAAAAAGGACAGGTCTGATGATACGCAGTATTTT
TRBV6-5	NA	15	TRBJ1-4	NA	CASSNGGTTNEKLFF	TGTGCCAGCAGCAACGGGGGGACAACTAATGAAAAACTGTTTTTT
TRBV2	NA	14	TRBJ1-3	NA	CASSELRSGNTIYF	TGTGCCAGCTCCGAACTTCGCTCTGGAAACACCATATATTTT
TRBV5-1	NA	16	TRBJ2-3	NA	CASSLVAGGGTDTQYF	TGCGCCAGCAGCTTGGTGGCAGGCGGGGGCACAGATACGCAGTATTTT
TRBV30	few	13	TRBJ1-2	TRBD1	CASRGDSVYGYTF	TGTGCCTCCCGAGGGGACAGCGTCTATGGCTACACCTTC
TRBV25-1	NA	11	TRBJ1-1	NA	CASSRNTEAFF	TGTGCCAGCAGCCGGAACACTGAAGCTTTCTTT
TRBV2	NA	17	TRBJ1-5	TRBD1	CASSEWGPDRGNQPQHF	TGTGCCAGCAGTGAATGGGGACCAGACAGGGGCAATCAGCCCCAGCATTTT
TRBV28	NA	16	TRBJ2-1	TRBD2	CASSPPTSGFGGEQFF	TGTGCCAGCAGTCCCCCCACTAGCGGGTTCGGGGGTGAGCAGTTCTTC
TRBV19	NA	13	TRBJ1-4	NA	CASSTGGGEKLFF	TGTGCCAGTAGTACAGGAGGCGGTGAAAAACTGTTTTTT
TRBV12-3/TRBV12-4	NA	13	TRBJ2-7	NA	CASSLAGVNEQYF	TGTGCCAGCAGTTTAGCAGGGGTTAACGAGCAGTACTTC
TRBV3-1/TRBV3-2	NA	18	TRBJ2-3	TRBD2	CASSQDLAGGRRSDTQYF	TGTGCCAGCAGCCAAGATTTAGCGGGAGGGCGGAGGTCAGATACGCAGTATTTT
TRBV5-5	NA	16	TRBJ2-7	TRBD1	CASSLEPGQGSYEQYF	TGTGCCAGCAGCTTGGAACCGGGACAGGGCTCCTACGAGCAGTACTTC
TRBV9	NA	16	TRBJ2-7	TRBD1	CASSGDSGTGAAEQYF	TGTGCCAGCAGCGGGGACTCCGGGACAGGGGCCGCGGAGCAGTACTTC
TRBV10-3	NA	14	TRBJ1-2	TRBD1	CAISGQGTNYGYTF	TGTGCCATCAGCGGACAGGGGACTAACTATGGCTACACCTTC
TRBV28	NA	15	TRBJ2-3	TRBD1	CASRSGQGAVDTQYF	TGTGCCAGCAGATCAGGACAGGGGGCTGTGGATACGCAGTATTTT
TRBV19	NA	16	TRBJ2-5	TRBD2	CASSIHSLAERETQYF	TGTGCCAGTAGTATACATTCCCTAGCGGAGCGGGAGACCCAGTACTTC
TRBV27	NA	15	TRBJ1-6	NA	CASSPSGDYNSPLHF	TGTGCCAGCAGCCCCAGCGGCGACTATAATTCACCCCTCCACTTT
TRBV4-1	NA	16	TRBJ2-1	NA	CASSQQGGDSYNEQFF	TGCGCCAGCAGCCAACAGGGCGGGGACTCCTACAATGAGCAGTTCTTC
TRBV5-1	NA	17	TRBJ2-2	TRBD2	CASSFLAGGPHTGELFF	TGCGCCAGCAGCTTCTTAGCGGGAGGGCCCCACACCGGGGAGCTGTTTTTT
TRBV12-3/TRBV12-4	NA	13	TRBJ2-7	TRBD1	CASTRTGSYEQYF	TGTGCCAGCACCCGGACAGGCTCCTACGAGCAGTACTTC
TRBV9	NA	14	TRBJ2-2	TRBD2	CASSRLAYTGELFF	TGTGCCAGCAGCAGACTAGCTTATACCGGGGAGCTGTTTTTT
TRBV14	NA	15	TRBJ2-5	NA	CASSPLFGGQETQYF	TGTGCCAGCAGCCCCTTGTTCGGGGGCCAAGAGACCCAGTACTTC
TRBV19	NA	14	TRBJ1-4	NA	CASKEAQLNEKLFF	TGTGCCAGTAAGGAGGCACAGCTCAATGAAAAACTGTTTTTT
TRBV7-9	NA	17	TRBJ2-1	TRBD2	CASSTQRLADSYNEQFF	TGTGCCAGCAGCACCCAGCGGCTAGCGGATTCCTACAATGAGCAGTTCTTC
TRBV25-1	NA	17	TRBJ2-3	TRBD2	CASRGGLAGSSTDTQYF	TGTGCCAGCAGGGGGGGACTAGCGGGGTCTAGCACAGATACGCAGTATTTT
TRBV6-5	NA	14	TRBJ2-7	NA	CASRRDTSRYEQYF	TGTGCCAGCAGGAGGGACACCAGCCGCTACGAGCAGTACTTC
TRBV3-1/TRBV3-2	NA	16	TRBJ2-7	TRBD2	CASSQVGAGGLHEQYF	TGTGCCAGCAGCCAAGTTGGCGCGGGAGGGCTTCATGAGCAGTACTTC
TRBV4-2	few	17	TRBJ2-7	TRBD2	CASSQVTSGSPPYEQYF	TGTGCCAGCAGCCAAGTCACTAGCGGGAGTCCCCCCTACGAGCAGTACTTC
TRBV2	once	17	TRBJ2-3	NA	CASSDPRTESSTDTQYF	TGTGCCAGCAGTGACCCCAGGACAGAGTCGAGCACAGATACGCAGTATTTT
TRBV10-3	NA	11	TRBJ2-5	NA	CAISEGGTQYF	TGTGCCATCAGTGAAGGAGGGACCCAGTACTTC
TRBV4-2	NA	16	TRBJ2-5	TRBD2	CASSQEWRGGSGTQYF	TGTGCCAGCAGCCAAGAGTGGAGGGGAGGGTCCGGGACCCAGTACTTC
TRBV7-3	NA	15	TRBJ2-3	TRBD2	CASSLRAGTTDTQYF	TGTGCCAGCAGCTTACGAGCGGGAACCACAGATACGCAGTATTTT
TRBV10-1	NA	19	TRBJ2-3	NA	CASSAGLLGVAVSTDTQYF	TGCGCCAGCAGTGCTGGGCTGCTTGGTGTAGCGGTTAGCACAGATACGCAGTATTTT
TRBV29-1	many	13	TRBJ2-5	NA	CSVEYPSQETQYF	TGCAGCGTTGAATATCCTTCCCAAGAGACCCAGTACTTC
TRBV19	NA	18	TRBJ2-3	TRBD2	CASSTHLLAGVSTDTQYF	TGTGCCAGTAGTACTCACCTACTAGCGGGAGTCAGCACAGATACGCAGTATTTT
TRBV11-3	NA	14	TRBJ2-5	TRBD1	CASSPGQGQGTQYF	TGTGCCAGCAGCCCCGGACAGGGACAAGGGACCCAGTACTTC
TRBV6-1	NA	14	TRBJ1-2	TRBD1	CASSEEGTGLGYTF	TGTGCCAGCAGTGAAGAGGGGACAGGGCTTGGCTACACCTTC
TRBV28	NA	14	TRBJ1-1	NA	CASTTPLVSAEAFF	TGTGCCAGCACCACCCCGCTGGTGAGCGCTGAAGCTTTCTTT